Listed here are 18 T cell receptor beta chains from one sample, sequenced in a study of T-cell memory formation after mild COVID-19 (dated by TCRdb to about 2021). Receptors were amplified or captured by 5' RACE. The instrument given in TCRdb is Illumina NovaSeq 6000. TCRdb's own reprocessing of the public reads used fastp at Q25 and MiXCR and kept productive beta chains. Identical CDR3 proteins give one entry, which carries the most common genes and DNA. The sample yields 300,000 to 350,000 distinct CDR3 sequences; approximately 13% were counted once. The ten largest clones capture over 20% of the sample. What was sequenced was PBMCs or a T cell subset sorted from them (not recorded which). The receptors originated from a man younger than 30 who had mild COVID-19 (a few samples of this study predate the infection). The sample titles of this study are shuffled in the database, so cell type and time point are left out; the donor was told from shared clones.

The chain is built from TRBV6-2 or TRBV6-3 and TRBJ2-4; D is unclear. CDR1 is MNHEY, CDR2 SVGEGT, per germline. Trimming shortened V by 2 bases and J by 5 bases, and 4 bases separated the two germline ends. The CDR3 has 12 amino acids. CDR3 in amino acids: CASSYPENIQYF. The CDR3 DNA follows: TGTGCCAGCAGTTACCCGGAAAACATTCAGTACTTC.

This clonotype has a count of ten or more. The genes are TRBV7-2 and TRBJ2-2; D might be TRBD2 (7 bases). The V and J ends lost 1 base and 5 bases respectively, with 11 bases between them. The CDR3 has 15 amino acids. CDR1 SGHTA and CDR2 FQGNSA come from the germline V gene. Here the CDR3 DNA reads TGTGCCAGCAGCTTAGGGCGGGGGCTTACCGGGGAGCTGTTTTTT. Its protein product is CASSLGRGLTGELFF.

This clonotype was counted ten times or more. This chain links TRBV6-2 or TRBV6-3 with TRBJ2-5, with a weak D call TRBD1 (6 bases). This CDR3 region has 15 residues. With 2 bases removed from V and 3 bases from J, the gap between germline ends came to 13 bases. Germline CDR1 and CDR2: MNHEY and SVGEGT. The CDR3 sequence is CASSYPRTVEETQYF. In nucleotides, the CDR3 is TGTGCCAGCAGTTACCCCCGGACAGTCGAAGAGACCCAGTACTTC.

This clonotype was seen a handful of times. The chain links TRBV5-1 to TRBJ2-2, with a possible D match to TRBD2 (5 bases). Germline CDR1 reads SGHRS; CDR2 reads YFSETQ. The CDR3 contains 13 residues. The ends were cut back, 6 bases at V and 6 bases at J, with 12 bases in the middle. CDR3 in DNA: TGCGCCAGCAAGCAAGAGGGCCCCGGGGAGCTGTTTTTT. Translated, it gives CASKQEGPGELFF.

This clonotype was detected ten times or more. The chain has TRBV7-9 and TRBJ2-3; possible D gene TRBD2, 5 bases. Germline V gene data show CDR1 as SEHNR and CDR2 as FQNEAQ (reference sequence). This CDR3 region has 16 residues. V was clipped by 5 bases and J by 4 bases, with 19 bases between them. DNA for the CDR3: TGTGCCAGCAGCGCTAGAGCGGTCTCTAAGGCAGATACGCAGTATTTT. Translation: CASSARAVSKADTQYF.

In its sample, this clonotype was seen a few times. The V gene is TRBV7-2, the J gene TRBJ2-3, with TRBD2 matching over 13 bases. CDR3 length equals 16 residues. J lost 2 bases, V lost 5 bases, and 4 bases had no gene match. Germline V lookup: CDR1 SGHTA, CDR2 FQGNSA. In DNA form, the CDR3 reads TGTGCCAGCAGCGAAACTAGCGGGGGGGTCACAGATACGCAGTATTTT. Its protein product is CASSETSGGVTDTQYF.

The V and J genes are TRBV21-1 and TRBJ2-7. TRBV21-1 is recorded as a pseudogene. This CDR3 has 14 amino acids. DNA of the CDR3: TGTGCCAGCTTATGGGTTAGGAGGAGCTACGAGCAGTACGTC. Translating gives CASLWVRRSYEQYV.

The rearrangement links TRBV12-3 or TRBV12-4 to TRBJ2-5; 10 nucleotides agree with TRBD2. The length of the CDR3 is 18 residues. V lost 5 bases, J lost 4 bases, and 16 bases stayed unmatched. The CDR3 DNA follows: TGTGCCAGCAGTCCTATCCCGGGACTAGCGATTAGGGCAGAGACCCAGTACTTC. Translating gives CASSPIPGLAIRAETQYF.

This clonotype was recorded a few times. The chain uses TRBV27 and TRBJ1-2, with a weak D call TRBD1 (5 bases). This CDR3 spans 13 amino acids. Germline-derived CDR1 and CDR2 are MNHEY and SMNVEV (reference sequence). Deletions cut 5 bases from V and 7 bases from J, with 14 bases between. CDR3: CASSLGVGGGYTF. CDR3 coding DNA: TGTGCCAGCAGTCTTGGTGTTGGGGGTGGCTACACCTTC.

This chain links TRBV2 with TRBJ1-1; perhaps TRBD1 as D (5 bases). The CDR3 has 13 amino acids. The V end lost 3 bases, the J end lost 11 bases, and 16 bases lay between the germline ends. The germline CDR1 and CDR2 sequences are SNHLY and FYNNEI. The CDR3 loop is CASSDDLRDGAFF. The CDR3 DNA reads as TGTGCCAGCAGTGATGATCTCAGGGACGGGGCTTTCTTT.

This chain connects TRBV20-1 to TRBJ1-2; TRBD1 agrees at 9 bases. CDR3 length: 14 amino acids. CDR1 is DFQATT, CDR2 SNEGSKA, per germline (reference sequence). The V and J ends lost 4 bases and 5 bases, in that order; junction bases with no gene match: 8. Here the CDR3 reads CSATTPGQGYGYTF. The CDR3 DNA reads TGCAGTGCTACCACCCCGGGACAGGGATATGGCTACACCTTC.

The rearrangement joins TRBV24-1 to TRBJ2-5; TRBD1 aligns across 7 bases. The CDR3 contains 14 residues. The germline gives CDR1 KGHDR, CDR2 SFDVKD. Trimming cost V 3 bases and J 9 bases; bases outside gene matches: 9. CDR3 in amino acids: CATSDPTGSEAQYF. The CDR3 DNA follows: TGTGCCACCAGTGATCCGACAGGGTCTGAGGCCCAGTACTTC.

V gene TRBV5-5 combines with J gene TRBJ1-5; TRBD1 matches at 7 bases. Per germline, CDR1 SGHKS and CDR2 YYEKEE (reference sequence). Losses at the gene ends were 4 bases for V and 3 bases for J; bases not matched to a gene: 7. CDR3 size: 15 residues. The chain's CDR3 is CASSPQGGYNQPQHF. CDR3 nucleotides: TGTGCCAGCAGCCCCCAGGGGGGGTACAATCAGCCCCAGCATTTT.

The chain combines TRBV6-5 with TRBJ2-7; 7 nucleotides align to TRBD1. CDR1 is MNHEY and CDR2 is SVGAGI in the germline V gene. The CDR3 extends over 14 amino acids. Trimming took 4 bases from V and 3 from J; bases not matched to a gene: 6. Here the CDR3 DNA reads TGTGCCAGCAGTTTTCCGGGACAGCACTACGAGCAGTACTTC. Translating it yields CASSFPGQHYEQYF.

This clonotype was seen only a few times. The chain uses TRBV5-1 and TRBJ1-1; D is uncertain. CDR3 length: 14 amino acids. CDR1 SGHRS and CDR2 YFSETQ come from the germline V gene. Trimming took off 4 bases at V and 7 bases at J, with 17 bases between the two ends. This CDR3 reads CASSLITGGGEAFF. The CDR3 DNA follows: TGCGCCAGCAGCCTAATCACCGGTGGAGGTGAAGCTTTCTTT.

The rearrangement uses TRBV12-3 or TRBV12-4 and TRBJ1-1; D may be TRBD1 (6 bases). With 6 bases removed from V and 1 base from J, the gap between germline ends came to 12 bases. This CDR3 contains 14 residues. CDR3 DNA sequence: TGTGCCAGCAGCGGGGGCTGGGGGAACACTGAAGCTTTCTTT. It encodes CASSGGWGNTEAFF.

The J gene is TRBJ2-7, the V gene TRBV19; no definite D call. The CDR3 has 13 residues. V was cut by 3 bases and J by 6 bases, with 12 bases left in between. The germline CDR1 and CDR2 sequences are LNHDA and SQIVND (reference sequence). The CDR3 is CASSIGVTGEQYV. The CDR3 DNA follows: TGTGCCAGTAGTATTGGGGTAACGGGCGAGCAGTACGTC.

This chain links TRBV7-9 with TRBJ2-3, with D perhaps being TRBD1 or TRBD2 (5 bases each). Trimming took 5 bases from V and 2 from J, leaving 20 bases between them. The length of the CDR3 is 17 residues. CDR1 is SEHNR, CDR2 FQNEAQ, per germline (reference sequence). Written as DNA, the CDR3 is TGTGCCAGCAGCCCAAGGTACCGGGACCTTACCACAGATACGCAGTATTTT. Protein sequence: CASSPRYRDLTTDTQYF.